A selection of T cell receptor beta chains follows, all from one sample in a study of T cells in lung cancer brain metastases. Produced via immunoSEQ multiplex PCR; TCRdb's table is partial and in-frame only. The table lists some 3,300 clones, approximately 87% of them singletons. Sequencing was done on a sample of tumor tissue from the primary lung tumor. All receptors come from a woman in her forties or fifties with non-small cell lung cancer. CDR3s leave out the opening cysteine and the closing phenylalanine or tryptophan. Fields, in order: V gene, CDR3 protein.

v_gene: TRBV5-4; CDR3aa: ASSLGDMNTEAF
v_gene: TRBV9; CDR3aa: ASSPGTGGKLF
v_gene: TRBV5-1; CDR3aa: ASSYDSASGNTIY
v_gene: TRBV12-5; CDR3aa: ASGHAPGTEAF
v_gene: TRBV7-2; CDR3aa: ASSQGQVVRGSPLH
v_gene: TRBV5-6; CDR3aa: ASSYAGGRGYNEQF
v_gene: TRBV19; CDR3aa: ASSIGGVSGELF
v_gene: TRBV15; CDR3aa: ATSPEDRALNTEAF
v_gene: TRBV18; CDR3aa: ASSPVGGTNTQY
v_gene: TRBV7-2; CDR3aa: ASSLAPGQNGYGYT
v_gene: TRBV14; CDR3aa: ASSQRSSPLH
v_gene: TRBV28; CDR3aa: ASQGAPTAYEQY
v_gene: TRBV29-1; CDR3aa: SVARSAANTGELF
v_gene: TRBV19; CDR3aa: ASSIRDRVSPLH
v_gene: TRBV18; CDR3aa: ASSPQGQETQY
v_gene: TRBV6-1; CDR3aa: ASSGTTEPLREAF
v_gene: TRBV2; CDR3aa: ASSPDLRDAEAF
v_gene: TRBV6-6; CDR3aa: ASRRDSSGNTIY
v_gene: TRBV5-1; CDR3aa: ASSWGLAGGRNEQF
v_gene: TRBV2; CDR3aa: ASSVRGSGYT
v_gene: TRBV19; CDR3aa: ASKDRGSIQPQH
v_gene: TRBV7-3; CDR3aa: ASSLTSTRTGELF
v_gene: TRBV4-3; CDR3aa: ASSHPDSYGYT
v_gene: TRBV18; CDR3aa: ASSPRAGGPGKTGELF
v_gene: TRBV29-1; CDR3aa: SVEDGQGETQY
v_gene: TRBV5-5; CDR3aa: ASSDEGSRQPQH
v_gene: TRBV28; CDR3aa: ASSPGELLNYDYT
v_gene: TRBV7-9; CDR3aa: ASSFWEGGYT
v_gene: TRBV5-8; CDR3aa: ASSLGLAFDEQF
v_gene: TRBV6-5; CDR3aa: ASSYGAVNEQF
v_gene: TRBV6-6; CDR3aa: ASSPRGGMNTEAF
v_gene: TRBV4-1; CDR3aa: ASSEREASPLH
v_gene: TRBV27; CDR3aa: ASSLNDRGHYGYT
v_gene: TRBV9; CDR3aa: ASSALGSFDEQF
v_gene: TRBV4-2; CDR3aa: ASSQGGPGNEQF
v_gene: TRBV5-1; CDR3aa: ASSAGGGTGEKLF
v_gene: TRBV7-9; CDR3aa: ASSSSGGDNEQF
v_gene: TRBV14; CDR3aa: ASSRGLNTEAF
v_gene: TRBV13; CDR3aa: ASSPYDRTGGAEAF
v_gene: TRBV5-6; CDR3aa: ASSLRGGSRGYT
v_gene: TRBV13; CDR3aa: ASSMYRATEAF
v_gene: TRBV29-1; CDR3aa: SARSGLNTEAF
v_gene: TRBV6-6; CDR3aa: ASSSSGGGLDEQF
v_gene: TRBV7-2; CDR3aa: ASSSRQMGSPLH
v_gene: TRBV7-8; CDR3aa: ASSLEEAGTYEKLF
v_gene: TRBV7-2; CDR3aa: ASSFDRITDTQY
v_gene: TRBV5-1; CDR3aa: ASSLPSGADRGEKLF
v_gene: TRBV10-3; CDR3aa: AIRTTYSGNTIY
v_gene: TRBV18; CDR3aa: ASSSNRGSYNEQF
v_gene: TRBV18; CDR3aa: ASSPRGQKNEKLF
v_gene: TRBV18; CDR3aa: ASSPLGISNQPQH
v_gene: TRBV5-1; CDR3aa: ASSLSQGAENTEAF
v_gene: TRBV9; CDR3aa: ASSGDRAGELF
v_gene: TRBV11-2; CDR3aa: ASSLLGNTGELF
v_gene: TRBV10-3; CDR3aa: ASQAGALNTEAF
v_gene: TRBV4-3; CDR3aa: ASSQDAGGPDTQY
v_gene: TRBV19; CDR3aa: ASSMGQNYGYT